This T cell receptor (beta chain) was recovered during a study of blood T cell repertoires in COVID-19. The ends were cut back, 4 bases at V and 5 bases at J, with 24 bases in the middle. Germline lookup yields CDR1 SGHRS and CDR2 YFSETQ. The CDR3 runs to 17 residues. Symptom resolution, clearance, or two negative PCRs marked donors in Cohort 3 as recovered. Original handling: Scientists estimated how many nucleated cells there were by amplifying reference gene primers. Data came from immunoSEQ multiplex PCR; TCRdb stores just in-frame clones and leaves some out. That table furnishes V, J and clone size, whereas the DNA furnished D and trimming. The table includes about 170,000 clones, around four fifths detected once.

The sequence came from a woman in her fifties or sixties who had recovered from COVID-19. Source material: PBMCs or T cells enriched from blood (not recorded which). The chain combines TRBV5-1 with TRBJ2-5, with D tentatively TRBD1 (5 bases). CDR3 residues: CASSPMGSRESIETQYF. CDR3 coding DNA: TGCGCCAGCAGCCCCATGGGGTCCAGGGAAAGTATCGAGACCCAGTACTTC.